These 28 T cell receptor beta chains were all obtained from the same sample, sequenced in a study of molecular identifiers for immune sequencing clone quantification. TCRdb redid the calling of the PCR reads with MiXCR, one entry per CDR3 protein. Of over 550,000 distinct CDR3 sequences listed, 25% are singletons. Sequenced: naive CD8+ T cells from blood, with Jurkat cell RNA spiked in. Described subset: FACS-sorted CD8+CD4-CCR7+CD45RA+ naive T cells. The receptors come from a human donor in good health. Some libraries in this study had Jurkat cell RNA spiked in.

This clonotype was detected many times. The V call is TRBV7-9, the J call TRBJ1-4; perhaps TRBD1 as D (6 bases). Germline V gives CDR1 SEHNR, CDR2 FQNEAQ (reference sequence). V dropped 3 bases and J dropped 0 bases, with 17 bases sitting between them. The CDR3 runs 18 residues. The CDR3 loop reads CASSFWPGAAATNEKLFF. The CDR3 DNA follows: TGTGCCAGCAGCTTTTGGCCAGGGGCGGCGGCAACTAATGAAAAACTGTTTTTT.

In its sample, this clonotype was seen a few times. The genes are TRBV30 and TRBJ1-2, with 9 bases lining up with TRBD1. Germline V gene sequence: CDR1 GTSNPN, CDR2 SVGIG (reference sequence). This CDR3 is built from 15 residues. The J segment lost 7 bases and the V segment lost 2 bases, leaving 11 bases of the junction unmatched. CDR3 protein: CAWSITNRGRFGYTF. In DNA form, the CDR3 reads TGTGCCTGGAGTATCACGAACAGGGGGCGATTTGGCTACACCTTC.

The chain combines TRBV19 with TRBJ1-1, with 7 bases identical to TRBD1. The CDR3 is 14 amino acids. With V trimmed by 7 bases and J by 2 bases, 7 bases remained unmatched. From germline, CDR1 is LNHDA and CDR2 SQIVND (reference sequence). CDR3 DNA: TGTGCCAGTACCACCGGGACAGCAAACACTGAAGCTTTCTTT. It encodes CASTTGTANTEAFF.

The rearrangement uses TRBV10-2 and TRBJ2-7, with 10 bases fitting TRBD2. This CDR3 spans 14 amino acids. The germline V gene encodes CDR1 WSHSY and CDR2 SAAADI. Trimming at V came to 7 bases and at J to 4 bases, leaving 7 bases not matched to a gene. The CDR3 nucleotides read TGCGCCAGCAACGGAGCGGGGGGGCGGTACGAGCAGTACTTC. Protein: CASNGAGGRYEQYF.

The V call is TRBV28, the J call TRBJ1-4, with D possibly TRBD1 on 6 matching bases. V dropped 5 bases and J dropped 5 bases, with 18 bases sitting between them. Germline assignment: CDR1 MDHEN and CDR2 SYDVKM. This CDR3 has 16 residues. CDR3 in DNA: TGTGCCAGCAGTATGCCTGGGAGGGGGGGGAATGAAAAACTGTTTTTT. It specifies CASSMPGRGGNEKLFF.

This clonotype was seen repeatedly, ten times or more. The CDR3 DNA reads TGTGCCAGCAGCTCGTCCGGGGCCATCACTGAAGCTTTCTTT. Its protein is CASSSSGAITEAFF. V gene TRBV7-9 combines with J gene TRBJ1-1; a weak D match, TRBD1 (5 bases). Germline loops: CDR1 SEHNR, CDR2 FQNEAQ (reference sequence). V lost 4 bases and J 4 bases, leaving 13 bases between the germline ends. The CDR3 totals 14 residues.

V and J are TRBV14 and TRBJ1-6; D unresolved. Trimming took off 1 base at V and 7 bases at J, with 11 bases between the two ends. The CDR3 has 15 residues. From germline, CDR1 is SGHDN and CDR2 FVKESK. The CDR3 region is CASSQVQAGNSPLHF. As DNA, the CDR3 is TGTGCCAGCAGCCAAGTGCAGGCGGGGAATTCACCCCTCCACTTT.

Concerning this clonotype itself: Possible read error: a much larger clone is one base away. The CDR3 DNA reads as TGTGCCAGCAGCCCTATACTTGGCACCGGGGAGCTGTTATTT. As protein: CASSPILGTGELLF. V gene TRBV14 combines with J gene TRBJ2-2, with a tentative D call TRBD2 (5 bases). This CDR3 has 14 amino acids. CDR1 and CDR2 (germline): SGHDN, FVKESK.

This clonotype was seen ten or more times. The chain joins TRBV7-8 to TRBJ1-1, with D tentatively TRBD1 (5 bases). V gave up 1 base and J gave up 3 bases, with 12 bases separating them. The germline CDR1 and CDR2 sequences are SGHVS and FQNEAQ. The CDR3 has 15 residues. The CDR3 here is CASSLEVGLYTEAFF. CDR3 in DNA: TGTGCCAGCAGCTTAGAAGTGGGACTTTACACTGAAGCTTTCTTT.

This clonotype was recorded many times. The chain links TRBV15 to TRBJ2-3, with a weak D call TRBD2 (6 bases). V was cut by 8 bases and J by 4 bases, with 16 bases left in between. The CDR3 is 14 amino acids. CDR1 is LNHNV and CDR2 is YYDKDF in the germline V gene (reference sequence). The CDR3 protein is CATGNGGPPDTQYF. CDR3 coding DNA: TGTGCCACCGGCAACGGGGGTCCCCCAGATACGCAGTATTTT.

This clonotype was seen repeatedly, ten times or more. The rearrangement joins TRBV12-3 or TRBV12-4 to TRBJ2-5; 8 nucleotides agree with TRBD2. This CDR3 comprises 13 residues. With 6 bases clipped from V and 4 bases from J, the junction kept 4 bases outside the gene matches. Written as DNA, the CDR3 is TGTGCCAGCAGCCCGAGCGGGAGAGAGACCCAGTACTTC. Protein product: CASSPSGRETQYF.

The count of this clonotype is one. This may come from a read error, since a much larger clone is one base off. The V and J genes are TRBV30 and TRBJ2-3; 9 nucleotides align to TRBD1. The CDR3 spans 15 residues. Germline CDR1 is GTSNPN and CDR2 is SVGIG (reference sequence). CDR3 nucleotides: TGTGCCTGGAGTGAGGGACAGGGAATTCACGATACGCAGTGTTTT. This translates into CAWSEGQGIHDTQCF.

The table lists this clonotype with a few counts. CDR3 region: CASSLAGWGGTEAFF. The CDR3 DNA is TGTGCCAGCAGCTTAGCGGGTTGGGGGGGGACTGAAGCTTTCTTT. The chain combines TRBV7-2 with TRBJ1-1, with D tentatively TRBD1 (5 bases). The CDR3 runs 15 residues. Germline assignment: CDR1 SGHTA and CDR2 FQGNSA. The ends were cut back, 0 bases at V and 5 bases at J, with 13 bases in the middle. Filled out from reference TRBV7-2 and TRBJ1-1, the complete variable domain reads GAGVSQSPSNKVTEKGKDVELRCDPISGHTALYWYRQSLGQGLEFLIYFQGNSAPDKSGLPSDRFSAERTGGSVSTLTIQRTQQEDSAVYLCASSLAGWGGTEAFFGQGTRLTVV.

This clonotype was seen repeatedly, ten times or more. The V gene is TRBV12-3 or TRBV12-4, the J gene TRBJ2-2; 11 nucleotides line up with TRBD2. J gave up 4 bases and V 5 bases, and 6 bases lay outside the gene matches. This CDR3 is 16 amino acids long. The CDR3 loop reads CASSLGTSGSTGELFF. CDR3 DNA: TGTGCCAGCAGTCTTGGGACTAGCGGTAGCACCGGGGAGCTGTTTTTT.

This clonotype was found many times. The chain links TRBV10-3 to TRBJ1-1, with 8 positions matching TRBD1. Germline CDR1 reads ENHRY; CDR2 reads SYGVKD. The V segment lost 3 bases and the J segment 3 bases; nucleotides outside the gene matches: 6. CDR3 size: 15 residues. CDR3 in amino acids: CAISEAGGPDTEAFF. The CDR3 nucleotides are TGTGCCATCAGTGAAGCAGGGGGCCCCGACACTGAAGCTTTCTTT.

This clonotype appeared many times. The gene calls are TRBV7-2 and TRBJ1-1; D gene uncertain. V shed 3 bases and J shed 0 bases, with 8 bases lying between them. The CDR3 extends over 14 amino acids. In germline, CDR1 is SGHTA, CDR2 FQGNSA. In DNA form, the CDR3 reads TGTGCCAGCAGCTTGACTAACATGAACACTGAAGCTTTCTTT. Translating it yields CASSLTNMNTEAFF.

With regard to this clonotype: With a much larger clone just one base away, this may be a read error. V is TRBV4-3 and J is TRBJ2-3; D not resolved. CDR1 is LGHNA, CDR2 YSLEER, per germline. CDR3 length: 13 amino acids. CDR3 sequence: CTSSQDSPDTQYF. The CDR3 nucleotides read TGCACCAGCAGCCAAGACTCACCAGATACGCAGTATTTT.

About this clonotype: This may arise from a read error, as a much more abundant clone is one base away. The chain recombines TRBV7-9 with TRBJ2-3; the match to TRBD2 covers 13 bases. The CDR3 loop spans 17 amino acids. Germline loops: CDR1 SEHNR, CDR2 FQNEAQ (reference sequence). After removal of 1 base from V and 4 bases from J, the junction contained 5 bases not matched to a gene. CDR3 in amino acids: CASSLGTSGGYADTQYF. In DNA, the CDR3 is TGTGCCAGCAGCTTAGGGACTAGCGGGGGATACGCAGATACGCAGTATTTT. The whole variable domain, remainder taken from reference TRBV7-9 and TRBJ2-3, is DTGVSQNPRHKITKRGQNVTFRCDPISEHNRLYWYRQTLGQGPEFLTYFQNEAQLEKSRLLSDRFSAERPKGSFSTLEIQRTEQGDSAMYLCASSLGTSGGYADTQYFGPGTRLTVL.

This clonotype was observed many times. V gene TRBV6-2 or TRBV6-3 combines with J gene TRBJ2-1, with D possibly matching TRBD2 (5 bases). With 5 bases removed from V and 0 bases from J, the gap between germline ends came to 14 bases. The V gene's germline CDR1 is MNHEY and CDR2 SVGEGT. This CDR3 is 16 amino acids long. For the CDR3, the DNA is TGTGCCAGCAGTCCCACTAGGCTCGGCTCCTACAATGAGCAGTTCTTC. This sequence encodes CASSPTRLGSYNEQFF.

The sample holds a few counts of this clonotype. This sequence may be a read error, since a much larger clone differs from it by one base. This rearrangement joins TRBV6-6 to TRBJ2-7; no reliable D call. From germline, CDR1 is MNHNY and CDR2 SVGAGI (reference sequence). This CDR3 comprises 14 residues. The V and J ends lost 3 bases and 4 bases respectively, with 13 bases between them. CDR3 sequence (DNA): TGTGCCAGCAGTTATGAGCCCAGCCCTTACGAGCAGTACTTC. It codes for CASSYEPSPYEQYF.

This clonotype was found a few times. The chain carries TRBV20-1 and TRBJ2-7, with 9 positions matching TRBD2. Trimming cost V 1 base and J 0 bases; bases outside gene matches: 4. Germline CDR1 is DFQATT and CDR2 is SNEGSKA (reference sequence). The CDR3 runs 15 residues. CDR3 nucleotide sequence: TGCAGTGCTAGAGCTAGCGGGGAGAGCTCCTACGAGCAGTACTTC. Translating gives CSARASGESSYEQYF.

V and J are TRBV20-1 and TRBJ2-7, with D possibly TRBD1 on 6 matching bases. CDR1 is DFQATT, CDR2 SNEGSKA, per germline (reference sequence). This CDR3 has 15 amino acids. Trimming left V 0 bases short and J 2 bases short, with 14 bases between. The CDR3 DNA sequence: TGCAGTGCTAGAGATCAAAACAGGGTAACCTACGAGCAGTACTTC. As protein: CSARDQNRVTYEQYF.

The chain combines TRBV20-1 with TRBJ2-1; 10 bases map to TRBD2. This CDR3 contains 19 residues. Germline V gene lookup returns CDR1 DFQATT and CDR2 SNEGSKA (reference sequence). Trimming at V came to 3 bases and at J to 0 bases, leaving 14 bases not matched to a gene. This CDR3 reads CSARTRSGGAGSSYNEQFF. The CDR3 bases are TGCAGTGCTAGGACGAGGAGCGGGGGGGCCGGAAGCTCCTACAATGAGCAGTTCTTC.

A note on this clonotype: A junction end diverges from the germline sequence, so it may reflect a read error. V and J are TRBV6-5 and TRBJ2-5; no definite D call. The CDR3 spans 14 residues. The germline V gene encodes CDR1 MNHEY and CDR2 SVGAGI. The CDR3 spells CASSQAVLQETRYF. The DNA for the CDR3 is TGTGCCAGCAGCCAAGCAGTTCTTCAAGAGACCCGGTACTTC.

This clonotype was seen a single time. Possible read error: a much larger clone is one base away. The chain combines TRBV10-2 with TRBJ1-2, with TRBD1 as a possible D gene (6 bases). V lost 3 bases to trimming and J lost 8 bases, with 22 bases between them. This CDR3 contains 16 residues. Germline V gene data show CDR1 as WSHSY and CDR2 as SAAADI. The CDR3 nucleotides are TGCGCCAGCAGTGATTTGAGGCCGGAGTTTGGGGGCGGCTACACCTTC. Translating it yields CASSDLRPEFGGGYTF.

At least ten counts were recorded for this clonotype. CDR3 DNA sequence: TGTGCCAGCAGCTCGGACGCGGGGGGGCAACCCTCCTACAATGAGCAGTTCTTC. Translated: CASSSDAGGQPSYNEQFF. This chain joins TRBV7-2 and TRBJ2-1; the match to TRBD2 covers 9 bases. Trimming cost V 4 bases and J 0 bases; bases outside gene matches: 10. The CDR3 runs 18 residues. Germline V gene data show CDR1 as SGHTA and CDR2 as FQGNSA.

The table lists this clonotype with a few counts. This rearrangement joins TRBV7-9 to TRBJ2-1; no definite D call. Germline CDR1 SEHNR, CDR2 FQNEAQ (reference sequence). CDR3 length: 14 amino acids. Trimming removed 0 bases from V and 9 bases from J, with 12 bases in between. The chain's CDR3 is CASSLAVARVEQFF. The CDR3 nucleotides are TGTGCCAGCAGCTTAGCGGTTGCTAGAGTTGAGCAGTTCTTC.

This clonotype appeared many times. V usage is TRBV25-1 and J usage is TRBJ2-5, with D hard to call. The V gene lost 4 bases and the J gene lost 1 base, with 7 bases spanning the gap. The germline V gene encodes CDR1 MGHDK and CDR2 SYGVNS. CDR3 length equals 13 residues. DNA for the CDR3: TGTGCCAGCAGTGTGGCAGCCCAAGAGACCCAGTACTTC. This codes for CASSVAAQETQYF.